The clone carrying this T cell receptor (beta chain) was counted at least ten times. Its antigen is not known. When ophthalmopathy did not progress within 18 months, Graves' hyperthyroidism was considered stable. Fresh peripheral blood, approximately 10 ml, yielded the PBMCs. The sample comes from a study of T cells in Graves' hyperthyroidism and ophthalmopathy. Whole-study context: Peripheral blood draws took place at initial diagnosis, ahead of any treatment. Points from the study as a whole: Blood also contained most expanded thyroid clonotypes above 0.001.

The investigators amplified TCR beta CDR3 regions from RNA transcripts. First-round RT-PCR of the TCR CDR3 relied on the HTBI primer set. TCRdb called the multiplex PCR reads again in MiXCR, with one record for every CDR3 protein. The sample holds fewer than 200,000 distinct CDR3 sequences; more than 15% are singletons and the top ten take about 29%. Source material: blood. This TCR came from a woman in her fifties or sixties with Graves' hyperthyroidism.

CDR3 loop: CASTKKVWNTEAFF. DNA for the CDR3: TGTGCCAGCACCAAGAAGGTGTGGAACACTGAAGCTTTCTTT. V usage is TRBV6-2 or TRBV6-3 and J usage is TRBJ1-1; D is undetermined. The CDR3 extends over 14 amino acids. The germline V gene encodes CDR1 MNHEY and CDR2 SVGEGT. V lost 7 bases and J 1 base, leaving 13 bases between the germline ends.